One sample yielded the 20 T cell receptor beta chains listed below, sequenced in a study of blood T cell repertoires in COVID-19. Data came from immunoSEQ multiplex PCR; TCRdb stores just in-frame clones and leaves some out. The sample includes about 210,000 clones, 84% of them seen just once. Sequencing was carried out using peripheral blood. Receptors were obtained from a man aged 45-60 years with active or convalescent COVID-19.

V is TRBV9 and J is TRBJ1-2; 10 bases align to TRBD1. The CDR3 spans 15 residues. Germline CDR1 is SGDLS and CDR2 is YYNGEE. The V and J ends lost 4 bases and 8 bases, in that order; junction bases with no gene match: 11. The CDR3 DNA sequence: TGTGCCAGCAGCTCCAGTTGGGACAGGGGAGAAGGCTACACCTTC. Its protein is CASSSSWDRGEGYTF.

The gene calls are TRBV5-4 and TRBJ2-1; 9 bases match TRBD2. With V trimmed by 2 bases and J by 5 bases, 8 bases remained unmatched. The CDR3 extends over 16 amino acids. Germline lookup yields CDR1 SGHNT and CDR2 YYREEE (reference sequence). The CDR3, as DNA: TGTGCCAGCAGCTTTCCGGCGGGGGGGCCGGACAATGAGCAGTTCTTC. This gives the protein CASSFPAGGPDNEQFF.

The chain joins TRBV7-3 to TRBJ2-1, with D possibly matching TRBD2 (6 bases). The CDR3 contains 16 residues. V shed 5 bases and J shed 7 bases, with 21 bases lying between them. CDR1 and CDR2 (germline): SGHTA, FQGTGA. The CDR3 region has the DNA TGTGCCAGCAGCCCCCGCGGTGGGGACTGGGGGAATGAGCAGTTCTTC. Translating gives CASSPRGGDWGNEQFF.

The chain couples TRBV4-1 to TRBJ2-5; TRBD2 is a possible D gene (7 bases). The germline V gene has CDR1 MGHRA and CDR2 YSYEKL. V was trimmed by 1 base and J by 2 bases, leaving 17 bases between them. The CDR3 has 17 amino acids. Here the CDR3 DNA reads TGCGCCAGCAGCCAAGCCTGGGCGGGGGCTTTACAAGAGACCCAGTACTTC. Residues: CASSQAWAGALQETQYF.

The chain combines TRBV11-2 with TRBJ1-6; D is ambiguous. V was clipped by 5 bases and J by 2 bases, with 4 bases between them. The CDR3 length is 13 residues. Germline CDR1 reads SGHAT; CDR2 reads FQNNGV. CDR3 bases: TGTGCCAGCAGCCGTCCCTATAATTCACCCCTCCACTTT. Its translation: CASSRPYNSPLHF.

This chain joins TRBV18 and TRBJ1-1; D is ambiguous. Germline loops: CDR1 KGHSH, CDR2 LQKENI. The CDR3 contains 13 residues. The V end was cut by 3 bases, the J end by 5 bases, with 10 bases between. CDR3 nucleotides: TGTGCCAGCTCACCTGACTTGGAAACTGAAGCTTTCTTT. Its protein is CASSPDLETEAFF.

This clone was recorded once. The rearrangement joins TRBV5-6 to TRBJ1-1; 9 bases map to TRBD1. The CDR3 is 13 residues long. The V gene's germline CDR1 is SGHDT and CDR2 YYEEEE. The ends lost 2 bases at V and 6 bases at J; junction bases unmatched: 2. In DNA form, the CDR3 reads TGTGCCAGCAGCTTTGGGACAGGGCCTGAAGCTTTCTTT. Its protein is CASSFGTGPEAFF.

This chain joins TRBV28 and TRBJ1-5, with unresolved D. Trimming pared 2 bases from V and 4 bases from J, leaving 6 bases between. CDR1 MDHEN and CDR2 SYDVKM come from the germline V gene. The CDR3 totals 13 residues. CDR3 bases: TGTGCCAGCAGTTTAGGGCGTAATCAGCCCCAGCATTTT. As protein: CASSLGRNQPQHF.

In this sample, this clone turned up a few times. The chain links TRBV7-9 to TRBJ2-5; TRBD2 aligns across 14 bases. Germline lookup yields CDR1 SEHNR and CDR2 FQNEAQ (reference sequence). Trimming took 2 bases from V and 2 from J; bases not matched to a gene: 10. CDR3 length: 19 amino acids. DNA of the CDR3: TGTGCCAGCAGCTTAAGCCCTGGACTAGCGGGGGGATCGCAAGAGACCCAGTACTTC. It specifies CASSLSPGLAGGSQETQYF.

The chain carries TRBV27 and TRBJ1-5, with D perhaps matching TRBD1 (6 bases). Trimming stripped 4 bases from V and 6 bases from J, with 10 bases between. CDR3 length equals 13 residues. The germline gives CDR1 MNHEY, CDR2 SMNVEV (reference sequence). CDR3 loop: CASSWSGAQPQHF. CDR3 in DNA: TGTGCCAGCAGTTGGTCAGGGGCTCAGCCCCAGCATTTT.

In this sample, this clone turned up once. The chain combines TRBV2 with TRBJ1-1; the D gene is possibly TRBD1 (6 bases). This CDR3 spans 14 amino acids. Between the trimmed V and J ends, which lost 5 bases and 3 bases, there was a span of 13 bases. CDR1 and CDR2 (germline): SNHLY, FYNNEI. CDR3 in amino acids: CASSPQGGDTEAFF. CDR3 in DNA: TGTGCCAGCAGTCCACAGGGAGGGGACACTGAAGCTTTCTTT.

As regards this clone: The junction shows a germline mismatch at one end, possibly a read error. The V call is TRBV6-5, the J call TRBJ2-1; the match to TRBD2 covers 8 bases. CDR1 is MNHEY, CDR2 SVGAGI, per germline. The CDR3 is 12 amino acids. The CDR3 DNA sequence: TGTGCCAGCAGTCCCGGGACTAGAATCACCCTCTTC. Amino acids: CASSPGTRITLF.

Remarks on this clone: At one boundary the junction diverges from the germline segment, which might be a read error. The same CDR3 is also encoded by other DNA sequences in this sample. The chain is built from TRBV6-4 and TRBJ2-7; weak D call: TRBD2 (6 bases). This CDR3 comprises 15 residues. Germline CDR1 MRHNA, CDR2 SNTAGT. The CDR3 spells CASGSGLPNSYEQYF. In DNA, the CDR3 is TGTGCCAGCGGCTCGGGACTCCCTAACTCCTACGAGCAATACTTC.

The chain joins TRBV20-1 to TRBJ1-1; 10 bases map to TRBD1. CDR3 length equals 11 residues. The V and J ends lost 4 bases and 11 bases, in that order; junction bases with no gene match: 4. Germline CDR1 is DFQATT and CDR2 is SNEGSKA (reference sequence). Here the CDR3 reads CSATPDRGAFF. CDR3 DNA sequence: TGCAGTGCTACCCCGGACAGGGGGGCTTTCTTT.

This clone is a singleton in its sample. CDR3 loop: CATSVRDRTYEQYF. The CDR3 DNA sequence: TGTGCCACCAGCGTCCGGGACAGAACCTACGAGCAGTACTTC. The V gene is TRBV15, the J gene TRBJ2-7, with 7 bases that match TRBD1. Trimming cost V 5 bases and J 2 bases; bases outside gene matches: 6. Looked up from germline, CDR1 is LNHNV and CDR2 is YYDKDF (reference sequence). The CDR3 is made up of 14 amino acids.

CDR3 in DNA: TGCGCCAGCAGCTCTCTGGCATCCCAAGAGACCCAGTACTTC. Protein sequence: CASSSLASQETQYF. This rearrangement joins TRBV5-1 to TRBJ2-5; no definite D call. The CDR3 length is 14 residues. CDR1 SGHRS and CDR2 YFSETQ come from the germline V gene. V lost 3 bases and J lost 1, with 10 bases in between.

This chain links TRBV4-1 with TRBJ2-3, with 11 positions matching TRBD2. Germline values: CDR1 MGHRA, CDR2 YSYEKL. The CDR3 is 17 residues long. V lost 2 bases and J lost 5; bases outside the gene matches: 9. CDR3 amino acids: CASSQLFLAGGRDTQYF. CDR3 nucleotides: TGCGCCAGCAGCCAACTCTTTTTAGCGGGAGGGAGAGATACGCAGTATTTT.

This sequence joins TRBV6-6 and TRBJ1-2; 7 bases align to TRBD1. Per the germline V gene, CDR1 is MNHNY and CDR2 is SVGAGI (reference sequence). CDR3 length equals 16 residues. The V gene end was trimmed by 2 bases and the J gene end by 4 bases; junction bases not matched to a gene: 10. The CDR3 DNA sequence: TGTGCCAGCAGTTACCCCTCGACAGGGCTACCCTATGGCTACACCTTC. Its protein is CASSYPSTGLPYGYTF.

V is TRBV6-2 or TRBV6-3 and J is TRBJ1-1; D is uncertain. Germline V gene lookup returns CDR1 MNHEY and CDR2 SVGEGT. The CDR3 is 13 amino acids. Trimming shortened V by 4 bases and J by 1 base, and 7 bases separated the two germline ends. The chain's CDR3 is CASSSQENTEAFF. The CDR3 DNA sequence: TGTGCCAGCAGTTCCCAGGAGAACACTGAAGCTTTCTTT.

The chain employs TRBV7-2 and TRBJ1-5, with unresolved D. This CDR3 region has 14 residues. CDR1 and CDR2 from the germline V gene are SGHTA and FQGNSA. Trimming cost V 0 bases and J 4 bases, with 7 bases left between them. The CDR3 DNA sequence: TGTGCCAGCAGCTTAGCGGGGAGAAATCAGCCCCAGCATTTT. The encoded protein is CASSLAGRNQPQHF.